These 15 T cell receptor beta chains were all obtained from the same sample, sequenced in a study of blood T cell repertoires in COVID-19. Clones were read by immunoSEQ multiplex PCR, and TCRdb kept only the in-frame ones, dropping some. The data hold 110,000 or so clones, with 85% to 90% observed a single time. The sample was peripheral blood. Source of these receptors: a woman between 45 and 60 years old with acute or convalescent COVID-19.

The genes are TRBV24-1 and TRBJ2-2, with TRBD1 matching over 11 bases. CDR1 is KGHDR, CDR2 SFDVKD, per germline. V lost 3 bases to trimming and J lost 5 bases; unmatched junction nucleotides: 7. This CDR3 region has 17 residues. This CDR3 is CATSDPPGTGGTGELFF. Here the CDR3 DNA reads TGTGCCACCAGTGATCCTCCCGGGACAGGGGGGACCGGGGAGCTGTTTTTT.

The chain employs TRBV5-8 and TRBJ2-7; a possible D gene is TRBD2 (5 bases). V gave up 2 bases and J gave up 3 bases, with 9 bases separating them. Germline CDR1 reads SGHTS; CDR2 reads YDEGEE. The CDR3 runs to 13 residues. CDR3 protein: CASSFEGDYEQYF. The CDR3 nucleotides are TGTGCCAGCAGCTTTGAGGGAGACTACGAGCAGTACTTC.

The V and J genes are TRBV18 and TRBJ1-6; possible D gene TRBD1, 6 bases. Trimming cost V 2 bases and J 8 bases, with 13 bases left between them. Per the germline V gene, CDR1 is KGHSH and CDR2 is LQKENI. There are 15 residues in the CDR3. The CDR3 sequence: CASSPKGVSDSPLHF. In nucleotides, the CDR3 is TGTGCCAGCTCACCAAAGGGGGTTTCCGATTCACCCCTCCACTTT. The whole variable domain, filled in from reference TRBV18 and TRBJ1-6, reads NAGVMQNPRHLVRRRGQEARLRCSPMKGHSHVYWYRQLPEEGLKFMVYLQKENIIDESGMPKERFSAEFPKEGPSILRIQQVVRGDSAAYFCASSPKGVSDSPLHFGNGTRLTVT.

The gene calls are TRBV2 and TRBJ1-2; D is perhaps TRBD1 (6 bases). This CDR3 comprises 15 residues. Germline assignment: CDR1 SNHLY and CDR2 FYNNEI. Trimming stripped 1 base from V and 4 bases from J, with 13 bases between. This CDR3 reads CASSEEGGRTYGYTF. The DNA of the CDR3 is TGTGCCAGCAGTGAAGAAGGGGGACGGACCTATGGCTACACCTTC. Complete variable domain (other parts from reference TRBV2 and TRBJ1-2): EPEVTQTPSHQVTQMGQEVILRCVPISNHLYFYWYRQILGQKVEFLVSFYNNEISEKSEIFDDQFSVERPDGSNFTLKIRSTKLEDSAMYFCASSEEGGRTYGYTFGSGTRLTVV.

This clone was seen a handful of times. CDR3 sequence: CASGLGTGGDTQYF. DNA for the CDR3: TGTGCTAGTGGTTTAGGGACAGGGGGAGATACGCAGTATTTT. The chain links TRBV12-5 to TRBJ2-3; TRBD1 agrees at 11 bases. The CDR3 runs 14 residues. The V gene's germline CDR1 is LGHNT and CDR2 FRNRAP. J was trimmed by 5 bases and V by 3 bases; bases with no gene match: 1. Together with reference TRBV12-5 and TRBJ2-3, the CDR3 gives the full variable domain: DARVTQTPRHKVTEMGQEVTMRCQPILGHNTVFWYRQTMMQGLELLAYFRNRAPLDDSGMPKDRFSAEMPDATLATLKIQPSEPRDSAVYFCASGLGTGGDTQYFGPGTRLTVL.

This clone was counted a single time. The chain has TRBV27 and TRBJ1-5, with 11 bases matching TRBD1. Trimming cost V 2 bases and J 6 bases; bases outside gene matches: 3. The CDR3 has 15 residues. From germline, CDR1 is MNHEY and CDR2 SMNVEV (reference sequence). CDR3 coding DNA: TGTGCCAGCAGTTTAAGGACAGGGGGCTTTCAGCCCCAGCATTTT. It yields the protein CASSLRTGGFQPQHF.

J is TRBJ2-7 and V is TRBV5-1; D is possibly TRBD1 (5 bases). Per germline, CDR1 SGHRS and CDR2 YFSETQ. This CDR3 has 14 residues. Between the trimmed V and J ends, which lost 0 bases and 0 bases, there was a span of 7 bases. Here the CDR3 reads CASSLVGASYEQYF. Here the CDR3 DNA reads TGCGCCAGCAGCTTGGTAGGGGCCTCCTACGAGCAGTACTTC.

There are a few counts of this clone. CDR3 DNA sequence: TGCGCCAGCAGTGGGGGGGAGAACACTGAAGCTTTCTTT. The encoded protein is CASSGGENTEAFF. The chain has TRBV10-1 and TRBJ1-1, with a possible D match to TRBD1 (5 bases). The CDR3 spans 13 residues. Trimming cost V 4 bases and J 1 base, with 7 bases left between them. Germline V gene sequence: CDR1 WNHNN, CDR2 SYGVQD (reference sequence).

V is TRBV27 and J is TRBJ1-6; TRBD1 matches 12 bases. This CDR3 comprises 16 residues. Unmatched junction bases numbered 6, after V lost 4 bases and J lost 8 bases. Germline CDR1 is MNHEY and CDR2 is SMNVEV (reference sequence). As DNA, the CDR3 is TGTGCCAGCAGTTCGGGGACAGGGGGCTGGGATTCACCCCTCCACTTT. Encoded protein: CASSSGTGGWDSPLHF.

V and J are TRBV6-1 and TRBJ2-7, with 7 bases lining up with TRBD1. After removal of 3 bases from V and 2 bases from J, the junction contained 4 bases not matched to a gene. The CDR3 has 14 amino acids. Germline V gives CDR1 MNHNS, CDR2 SASEGT. The CDR3 spells CASSDSQGAYEQYF. CDR3 coding DNA: TGTGCCAGCAGTGATAGCCAGGGGGCCTACGAGCAGTACTTC.

The V and J genes are TRBV7-2 and TRBJ2-7, with 9 bases fitting TRBD1. CDR1 is SGHTA and CDR2 is FQGNSA in the germline V gene. After removal of 5 bases from V and 2 bases from J, the junction contained 10 bases not matched to a gene. There are 16 residues in the CDR3. The CDR3 spells CASSPAPGQGTYEQYF. Written as DNA, the CDR3 is TGTGCCAGCAGCCCCGCGCCGGGACAGGGCACCTACGAGCAGTACTTC.

The chain joins TRBV5-5 to TRBJ1-2; 8 bases are a match to TRBD1. V lost 2 bases to trimming and J lost 4 bases; unmatched junction nucleotides: 4. CDR3 size: 14 residues. The V gene's germline CDR1 is SGHKS and CDR2 YYEKEE (reference sequence). CDR3 DNA sequence: TGTGCCAGCAGCTTTGACAGGGGTGGCTATGGCTACACCTTC. As protein: CASSFDRGGYGYTF.

CDR3 in amino acids: CASSFGTEAFF. The CDR3 nucleotides are TGTGCCAGCAGTTTCGGCACTGAAGCTTTCTTT. This sequence joins TRBV27 and TRBJ1-1, with D uncertain. This CDR3 contains 11 residues. The germline CDR1 and CDR2 sequences are MNHEY and SMNVEV (reference sequence). V shed 3 bases and J shed 4 bases, with 3 bases lying between them.

The chain is built from TRBV2 and TRBJ2-3, with 8 bases that match TRBD2. Trimming removed 4 bases from V and 3 bases from J; junction bases left unmatched: 12. This CDR3 contains 17 residues. From germline, CDR1 is SNHLY and CDR2 FYNNEI. Here the CDR3 reads CASSGAGTRPTTDTQYF. Here the CDR3 DNA reads TGTGCCAGCAGTGGGGCCGGGACTAGACCTACTACAGATACGCAGTATTTT.

J is TRBJ1-5 and V is TRBV19; D gene unclear. The CDR3 totals 15 residues. CDR1 is LNHDA, CDR2 SQIVND, per germline (reference sequence). V was shortened by 4 bases and J by 2 bases, with 12 bases between the two germline ends. The CDR3 loop reads CASSSQEGGNQPQHF. The DNA for the CDR3 is TGTGCCAGTAGTAGCCAGGAGGGTGGCAATCAGCCCCAGCATTTT.